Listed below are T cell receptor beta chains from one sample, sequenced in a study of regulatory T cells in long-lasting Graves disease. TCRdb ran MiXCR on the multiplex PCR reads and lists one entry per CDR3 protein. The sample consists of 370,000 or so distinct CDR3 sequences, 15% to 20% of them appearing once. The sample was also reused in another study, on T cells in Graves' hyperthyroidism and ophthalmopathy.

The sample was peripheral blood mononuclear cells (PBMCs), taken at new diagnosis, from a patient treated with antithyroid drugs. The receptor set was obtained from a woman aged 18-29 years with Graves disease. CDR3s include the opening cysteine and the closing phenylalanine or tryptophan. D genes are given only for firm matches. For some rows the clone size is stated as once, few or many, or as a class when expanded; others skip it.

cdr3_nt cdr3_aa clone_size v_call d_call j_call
TGTGCCAGCAGCTCAAAATTCCGGGACAAAGGAAGGGAGCAGTACTTC CASSSKFRDKGREQYF many TRBV7-8 . TRBJ2-7
TGTGCCAGCACCACGATAAAAGAACATGAAGCTTTCTTT CASTTIKEHEAFF many TRBV28 . TRBJ1-1
TGCAGTGCTCTCCGATCGAACACTGAAGCTTTCTTT CSALRSNTEAFF many TRBV20-1 . TRBJ1-1
TGTGCCAGTAGCGGACAGGGGGCCGGAGATACGCAGTATTTT CASSGQGAGDTQYF . TRBV19 TRBD1 TRBJ2-3
TGTGCCAGCAGCTCCGGACTAGCGTTATACAATGAGCAGTTCTTC CASSSGLALYNEQFF . TRBV7-9 TRBD2 TRBJ2-1
TGTGCCAGCACTCCCCGAGGGTCTACAGATACGCAGTATTTT CASTPRGSTDTQYF many TRBV2 . TRBJ2-3
. CASSSSTSNQLQHF . TRBV6-5 . TRBJ1-5
TGTGCCAGCAGTCCAGAGAACACCGGGGAGCTGTTTTTT CASSPENTGELFF many TRBV2 . TRBJ2-2
TGTGCCAGTAGACCACTCCTCTCGGCGGTAATGAACACTGAAGCTTTCTTT CASRPLLSAVMNTEAFF few TRBV19 . TRBJ1-1
TGTGCCAGCAGCTTCTTGACGGAACCCTACGAGCAGTACTTC CASSFLTEPYEQYF . TRBV5-5 . TRBJ2-7
TGTGCCTGGAGTCCAGGGTATACGGGGTTAGCTTTCTTT CAWSPGYTGLAFF few TRBV30 . TRBJ1-1
TGTGCCAGTAAGACTCAGGGAGCCTATGGCTACACCTTC CASKTQGAYGYTF . TRBV19 . TRBJ1-2
TGTGCCAGCAGATCCCGAGACAGATATGGCTACACCTTC CASRSRDRYGYTF few TRBV28 . TRBJ1-2
TGCAGCGTTGTATGGACAGAACTCTACGAGCAGTACTTC CSVVWTELYEQYF many TRBV29-1 . TRBJ2-7
TGCGCCAGCAGCCAAGAAAGGTCACTACTAGAGCAGTACTTC CASSQERSLLEQYF many TRBV4-1 . TRBJ2-7
TGTGCCAGCAGCTTAATGGGCAGGGGCAACACCGGGGAGCTGTTTTTT CASSLMGRGNTGELFF few TRBV7-3 . TRBJ2-2
TGCAGTGCTAGACCCCCGGGGGGACAGACTAGCAATCAGCCCCAGCATTTT CSARPPGGQTSNQPQHF few TRBV20-1 TRBD1 TRBJ1-5
TGCAGTGCTGGGAGGGCCAGGGGGCGGGGTGAGCAGTTCTTC CSAGRARGRGEQFF many TRBV20-1 . TRBJ2-1
TGTGCCAGCAGTTTTGGGACACTGAACACTGAAGCTTTCTTT CASSFGTLNTEAFF many TRBV6-5 . TRBJ1-1
TGTGCCAGCAGTCCGACTACAACTATCCCGTCGAACTATGGCTACACCTTC CASSPTTTIPSNYGYTF many TRBV28 . TRBJ1-2
TGTGCCAGCAGCTTTCCGGGGACAGTCTCGGAAGCTTTCTTT CASSFPGTVSEAFF . TRBV11-3 TRBD1 TRBJ1-1
TGTGCCAGCGGCGTTGGAGGGAGCTCCTACAATGAGCTGTTCTTC CASGVGGSSYNELFF . TRBV5-6 . TRBJ2-1
TGCGCCAGCAGAAAAGACAGGACCTACGAGCAGTACTTC CASRKDRTYEQYF many TRBV5-1 . TRBJ2-7
TGCAGTGCTAGTATGACAGGGACTGTCGATCAGCCCCAGCATTTT CSASMTGTVDQPQHF many TRBV20-1 TRBD1 TRBJ1-5
TGTGCCAGCAGCTTAACACAGGGTCACGAGCAGTACTTC CASSLTQGHEQYF many TRBV7-8 . TRBJ2-7
TGCGCCAGCAGCTTTGTCGCTGGTGCCAAAAACATTCAGTACTTC CASSFVAGAKNIQYF few TRBV5-1 . TRBJ2-4
TGTGCCAGCAGCTTAGGTGTGTTGGGCTACACCTTC CASSLGVLGYTF many TRBV11-2 . TRBJ1-2
TGTGCCAGCAGTTACTACAGATCTAACTATGGCTACACCTTC CASSYYRSNYGYTF many TRBV6-5 . TRBJ1-2
TGTGCCAGCAGTTACTCCGACAATGAGCAGTTCTTC CASSYSDNEQFF few TRBV6-2/TRBV6-3 . TRBJ2-1
TGTGCCAGCAGCCCCGCTGCACAGGGGGCTAACACTGAAGCTTTCTTT CASSPAAQGANTEAFF many TRBV3-1 TRBD1 TRBJ1-1
TGTGCCATCAGCGGGACTAGCGTCACAGATACGCAGTATTTT CAISGTSVTDTQYF many TRBV10-3 TRBD2 TRBJ2-3
TGTGCCAGCAATTCCCCGACTACTAGCACAGATGCGCAGTATTTT CASNSPTTSTDAQYF . TRBV6-1 . TRBJ2-3
TGTGCCAGTAGTACCAGCTGGACAGGATCCAATGAGCAGTTCTTC CASSTSWTGSNEQFF . TRBV19 TRBD1 TRBJ2-1
TGTGCCAGCAGCTCCGTACAGACTCTAGCCAAAAACATTCAGTACTTC CASSSVQTLAKNIQYF . TRBV7-8 . TRBJ2-4
TGTGCCAGCAGCGCGAGAGGTACTAGCCGGTTTCTAGATACGCAGTATTTT CASSARGTSRFLDTQYF . TRBV9 . TRBJ2-3
TGTGCCAGCAGTTCCCCGGGACAGGGGTCAGATACGCAGTATTTT CASSSPGQGSDTQYF many TRBV28 TRBD1 TRBJ2-3
TGTGCCATCAGTGAGTCCGTGAACACTGAAGCTTTCTTT CAISESVNTEAFF . TRBV10-3 . TRBJ1-1
TGCAGTGCACTAAAGACCCGAGCTCCTAACACTGAAGCTTTCTTT CSALKTRAPNTEAFF . TRBV20-1 . TRBJ1-1
TGCAGCTCAGAAGGGGGAGGGGTTGGTCAGCCCCAGCATTTT CSSEGGGVGQPQHF . TRBV29-1 . TRBJ1-5
TGTGCCAGCAGCGCAGGGACTCAGAATGAAAAACTGTTTTTT CASSAGTQNEKLFF . TRBV5-5 . TRBJ1-4
TGCAGTGCTACGACTCCCCCAGATACGCAGTATTTT CSATTPPDTQYF many TRBV20-1 . TRBJ2-3
TGTGCCAGCAGCCCCTCAGCAGCGGGGTTCTCCTACGAGCAGTACTTC CASSPSAAGFSYEQYF many TRBV27 TRBD2 TRBJ2-7
TGTGCCAGCTCACCGACTGAAGGGGGGACCCAGCATTTT CASSPTEGGTQHF few TRBV18 . TRBJ1-5
TGTGCCAGCAGCCCGAGACAGGGGAGAGGCTACACCTTC CASSPRQGRGYTF few TRBV11-1 TRBD1 TRBJ1-2
TGTGCCAGCAGTTTCGCGGGAGGTAGGGAGACCCAGTACTTC CASSFAGGRETQYF many TRBV12-3/TRBV12-4 TRBD2 TRBJ2-5
TGTGCCAGCAGTTACGGGACCCGCGTGCATGAGCAGTTCTTC CASSYGTRVHEQFF . TRBV12-3/TRBV12-4 . TRBJ2-1
TGTGCCAGCAGCCAAGGAATCTCGGGCACTGAAGCTTTCTTT CASSQGISGTEAFF many TRBV3-1 . TRBJ1-1
TGTGCCAGCAGCCAAGAACGGGCAGGGGTGGAAGAGACCCAGTACTTC CASSQERAGVEETQYF many TRBV3-1 . TRBJ2-5
TGCAGTGCTAGAGAGACTAGCGGAAACCCAGATACGCAGTATTTT CSARETSGNPDTQYF many TRBV20-1 TRBD2 TRBJ2-3
TGTGCCAGCAGCCTCAGTTACACTGAAGCTTTCTTT CASSLSYTEAFF many TRBV6-1 . TRBJ1-1
TGTGCCAGCAGTGCCCCCCTGGCGCGCGGTGGATACAATGAGCAGTTCTTC CASSAPLARGGYNEQFF many TRBV12-3/TRBV12-4 . TRBJ2-1
TGTGCCAGCAGCTTAGTTGGGGTCTCACCCTACGAGCAGTACTTC CASSLVGVSPYEQYF many TRBV11-2 . TRBJ2-7
TGTGCCAGCAGCCAAAGACTAGCGGGCTACAATGAGCAGTTCTTC CASSQRLAGYNEQFF . TRBV14 TRBD2 TRBJ2-1
TGTGCCAGCAGCTGGGACAGCTACACAGATACGCAGTATTTT CASSWDSYTDTQYF many TRBV7-2 TRBD1 TRBJ2-3
TGTGCCAGCAGCAATAGCGGAACCTACAATGAGCAGTTCTTC CASSNSGTYNEQFF few TRBV12-3/TRBV12-4 . TRBJ2-1
TGTGCCAGCAGTTTTGCCCGAGATACGCAGTATTTT CASSFARDTQYF few TRBV12-3/TRBV12-4 . TRBJ2-3
TGTGCCAGCAGCCAAGAATTGTTGGCACCGCGAGCGGGTGGCTACACCTTC CASSQELLAPRAGGYTF many TRBV3-1 . TRBJ1-2